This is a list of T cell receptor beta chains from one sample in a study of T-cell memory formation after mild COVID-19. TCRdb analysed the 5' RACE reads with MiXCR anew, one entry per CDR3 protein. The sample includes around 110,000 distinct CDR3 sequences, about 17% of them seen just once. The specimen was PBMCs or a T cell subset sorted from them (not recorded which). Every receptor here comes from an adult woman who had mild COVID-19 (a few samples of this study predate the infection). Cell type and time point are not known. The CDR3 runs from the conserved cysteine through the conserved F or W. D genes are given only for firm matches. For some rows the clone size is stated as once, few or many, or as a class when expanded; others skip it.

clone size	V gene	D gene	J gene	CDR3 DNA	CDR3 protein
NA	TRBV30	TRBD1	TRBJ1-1	TGTGCCTGGAGTACCCTCCCCGCAGGGGGCTACACTGAAGCTTTCTTT	CAWSTLPAGGYTEAFF
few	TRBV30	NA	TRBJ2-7	TGTGCCTGGAGTGTAGGCGGCGAGCAGTACTTC	CAWSVGGEQYF
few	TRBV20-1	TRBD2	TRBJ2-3	TGCAGTGCTGAGGGACTAGCGGGGAAGCCCCAAAAGACAGATACGCAGTATTTT	CSAEGLAGKPQKTDTQYF
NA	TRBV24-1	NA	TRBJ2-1	TGTGCCACCAGTGCATCGTACAGGGAAGCATCCTACAATGAGCAGTTCTTC	CATSASYREASYNEQFF
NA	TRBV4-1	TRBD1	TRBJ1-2	TGCGCCAGCAGCCAAAGAGGGGGCGCCGGGTATGGCTACACCTTC	CASSQRGGAGYGYTF
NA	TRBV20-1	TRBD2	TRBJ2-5	TGCAGTGCTAGAGCCCAGCGGGGGCCGGGAGAGACCCAGTACTTC	CSARAQRGPGETQYF
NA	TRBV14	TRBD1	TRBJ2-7	TGTGCCAGCAGCCATGATGGGACAGGGAGACCCTACGAGCAGTACTTC	CASSHDGTGRPYEQYF
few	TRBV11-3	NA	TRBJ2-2	TGTGCCAGCAGCTCAGACAGACCGAACACCGGGGAGCTGTTTTTT	CASSSDRPNTGELFF
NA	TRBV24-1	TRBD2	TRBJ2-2	TGTGCCACCAGTGATTTGCGGGGCGGGAGGTCCGCGAACACCGGGGAGCTGTTTTTT	CATSDLRGGRSANTGELFF
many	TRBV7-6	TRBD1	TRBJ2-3	TGTGCCAGCAGCCTCTGGACAGGGCTCACAGATACGCAGTATTTT	CASSLWTGLTDTQYF
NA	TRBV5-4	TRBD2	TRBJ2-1	TGTGCCAGCAGCTTTGGATTCGGACTAGCGGGGAATGAGCAGTTCTTC	CASSFGFGLAGNEQFF
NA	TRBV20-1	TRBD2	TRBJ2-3	TGCAGTGCTAGCCCCCCGGGACTAGCGGTCCTAGGGGATACGCAGTATTTT	CSASPPGLAVLGDTQYF
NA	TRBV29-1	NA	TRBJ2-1	TGCAGCGCCACAGGTAGCTCCTACAATGAGCAGTTCTTC	CSATGSSYNEQFF
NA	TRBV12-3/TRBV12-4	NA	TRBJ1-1	TGTGCCAGCAGTTTTGGGGGAGGTGAAGCTTTCTTT	CASSFGGGEAFF
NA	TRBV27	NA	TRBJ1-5	TGTGCCAGCAGTGCATGGACAGATAGCAATCAGCCCCAGCATTTT	CASSAWTDSNQPQHF
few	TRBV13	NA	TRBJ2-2	TGTGCCAGCAGCCATCCGGGACAGAACACCGGGGAGCTGTTTTTT	CASSHPGQNTGELFF
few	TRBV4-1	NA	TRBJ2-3	TGCGCCAGCAGATCACAGGGTAGCACAGATACGCAGTATTTT	CASRSQGSTDTQYF
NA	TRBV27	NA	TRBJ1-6	TGTGCCAGCAGTTTACAGGCAGGAGGGTATTCACCCCTCCACTTT	CASSLQAGGYSPLHF
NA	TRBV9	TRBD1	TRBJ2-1	TGTGCCAGCAGCCAGGACAGGTACAATGAGCAGTTCTTC	CASSQDRYNEQFF
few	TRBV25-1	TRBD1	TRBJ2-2	TGTGCCAGCAGTGAGACAGGGGTAGCCGGGGAGCTGTTTTTT	CASSETGVAGELFF
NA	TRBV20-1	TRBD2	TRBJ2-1	TGCAGTGCTAGAGGGGGAGGACTAGCGGGATCCCCACTCAGATACAATGAGCAGTTCTTC	CSARGGGLAGSPLRYNEQFF
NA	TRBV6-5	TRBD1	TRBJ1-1	TGTGCCAGCAGCTACACAGGGGACCTGAACACTGAAGCTTTCTTT	CASSYTGDLNTEAFF
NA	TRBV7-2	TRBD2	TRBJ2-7	TGTGCCAGCAGCTCGGCCGGGACTAGGGGCTACGAGCAGTACTTC	CASSSAGTRGYEQYF
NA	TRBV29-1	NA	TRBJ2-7	TGCAGCGTTGAAGTAGGGGCAGGTCCTATCGGGCAGTACTTC	CSVEVGAGPIGQYF
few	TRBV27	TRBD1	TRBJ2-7	TGTGCCAGCAGTATTGGACAGGGGATCTACGAGCAGTACTTC	CASSIGQGIYEQYF
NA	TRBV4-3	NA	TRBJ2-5	TGCGCCAGCAGCCAAGCGGCAGGGGCCAGTGAGACCCAGTACTTC	CASSQAAGASETQYF
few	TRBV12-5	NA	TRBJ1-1	TGTGCTAGTGGACCACCCTACATGGGGAACACTGAAGCTTTCTTT	CASGPPYMGNTEAFF
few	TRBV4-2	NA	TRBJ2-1	TGTGCCAGCAGCCCCTCCTCCAACAATGAGCAGTTCTTC	CASSPSSNNEQFF
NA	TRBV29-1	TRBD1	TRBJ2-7	TGCAGCGTTGAATCCGGACAGGTATACGAGCAGTACTTC	CSVESGQVYEQYF
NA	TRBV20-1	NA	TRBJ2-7	TGCAGTGCTATAGAAGTGGACGGCCACGAGCAGTACTTC	CSAIEVDGHEQYF
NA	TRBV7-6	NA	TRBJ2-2	TGTGCCAGCAGCTTAGAACCTCAGACCGGGGAGCTGTTTTTT	CASSLEPQTGELFF
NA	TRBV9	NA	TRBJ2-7	TGTGCCAGCAGCGTAGAAGGGAGAAGGCACGAGCAGTACTTC	CASSVEGRRHEQYF
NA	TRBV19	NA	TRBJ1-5	TGTGCCAGTAGTATAGACGCCGGGGGTCTGAATCAGCCCCAGCATTTT	CASSIDAGGLNQPQHF
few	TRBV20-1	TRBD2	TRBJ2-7	TGCAGTGCTAGAGATCCCCGGACTAGCGGGGGCCCCCACTCCTACGAGCAGTACTTC	CSARDPRTSGGPHSYEQYF
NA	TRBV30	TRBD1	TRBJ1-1	TGTGCCTGGACCCGGACAGGGGTGGACACTGAAGCTTTCTTT	CAWTRTGVDTEAFF
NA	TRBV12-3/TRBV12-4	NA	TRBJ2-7	TGTGCCAGCAGAGGGACACTCTCCTACGAGCAGTACTTC	CASRGTLSYEQYF
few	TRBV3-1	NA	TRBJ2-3	TGTGCCAGCAGCCAAGCCCGGCCTACAGATACGCAGTATTTT	CASSQARPTDTQYF
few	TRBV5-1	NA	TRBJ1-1	TGCGCCAGCAGCTTGGAGTCTGGGGTCACTGAAGCTTTCTTT	CASSLESGVTEAFF
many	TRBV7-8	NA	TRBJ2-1	TGTGCCAGCAGCTTCCTTCTTGTCGCATACAATGAGCAGTTCTTC	CASSFLLVAYNEQFF
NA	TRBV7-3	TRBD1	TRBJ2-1	TGTGCCAGCAGCCACGGGACAGGACCTTACAATGAGCAGTTCTTC	CASSHGTGPYNEQFF
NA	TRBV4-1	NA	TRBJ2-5	TGCGCCAGCAGCCAGCCGTGGGAGACCCAGTACTTC	CASSQPWETQYF
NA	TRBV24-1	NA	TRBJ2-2	TGTGCCACCAGTGATTTGCCCGTCGGGACTTACACCGGGGAGCTGTTTTTT	CATSDLPVGTYTGELFF
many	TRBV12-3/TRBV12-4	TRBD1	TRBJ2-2	TGTGCCAGCAGGGCAACAGGGGATACCGGGGAGCTGTTTTTT	CASRATGDTGELFF
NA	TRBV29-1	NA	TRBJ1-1	TGCAGCGTTGAGGAGAACACTGAAGCTTTCTTT	CSVEENTEAFF
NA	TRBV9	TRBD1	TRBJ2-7	TGTGCCAGCAGCCAGAGTGTTGGGACAGGTGACGAGCAGTACTTC	CASSQSVGTGDEQYF
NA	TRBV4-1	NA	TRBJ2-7	TGCGCCAGCAGCCAAGTTCCAAGCTCCTACGAGCAGTACTTC	CASSQVPSSYEQYF
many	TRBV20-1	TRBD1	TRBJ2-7	TGCAGTGCTAGAGGGACAGGATCTGACTACGAGCAGTACTTC	CSARGTGSDYEQYF
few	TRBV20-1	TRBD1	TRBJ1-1	TGCAGTGCCAAGTACAGGGGGGCAGGGAACACTGAAGCTTTCTTT	CSAKYRGAGNTEAFF
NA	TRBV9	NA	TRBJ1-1	TGTGCCAGCAGCGTAGCGGCAGGAAACACTGAAGCTTTCTTT	CASSVAAGNTEAFF
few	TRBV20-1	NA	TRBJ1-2	TGCAGTGCTATGTACGGATACTATGGCTACACCTTC	CSAMYGYYGYTF
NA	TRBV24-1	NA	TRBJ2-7	TGTGCCACCAGCCCCGGCGGCTACGAGCAGTACTTC	CATSPGGYEQYF